This TCR beta chain was profiled in a study of cytomegalovirus exposure and HLA in healthy donors. In the study overall: When fewer than 500 donors were genotyped, roughly four fifths of them were found to fall in the Caucasian-associated ancestry cluster.

Germline V lookup: CDR1 SNHLY, CDR2 FYNNEI. With 7 bases clipped from V and 8 bases from J, the junction kept 16 bases outside the gene matches. The CDR3 sequence is 15 residues long. As for this clone: Antigen specificity is unknown.

General observations from the study: Within an earlier analysis, most TCR beta V segments proved productive either about 90% or about 30% of the time.

The PCR ran on 60 Vbeta and 13 Jbeta primers. The assay was immunoSEQ multiplex PCR, and TCRdb's table has in-frame clones only and misses some. The sample lists more than 65,000 clones, around two thirds seen once, with 5.5% to 8% in the top ten. This receptor was obtained from a woman aged 50 to 60 in good health and CMV-seropositive. The source material was PBMCs. The chain carries TRBV2 and TRBJ1-2, with 7 bases that match TRBD1. The CDR3 region has the DNA TGTGCCAGCAAAGACAGGGTTAGTGGAGTTAGAGGCTACACCTTC. Translation: CASKDRVSGVRGYTF.